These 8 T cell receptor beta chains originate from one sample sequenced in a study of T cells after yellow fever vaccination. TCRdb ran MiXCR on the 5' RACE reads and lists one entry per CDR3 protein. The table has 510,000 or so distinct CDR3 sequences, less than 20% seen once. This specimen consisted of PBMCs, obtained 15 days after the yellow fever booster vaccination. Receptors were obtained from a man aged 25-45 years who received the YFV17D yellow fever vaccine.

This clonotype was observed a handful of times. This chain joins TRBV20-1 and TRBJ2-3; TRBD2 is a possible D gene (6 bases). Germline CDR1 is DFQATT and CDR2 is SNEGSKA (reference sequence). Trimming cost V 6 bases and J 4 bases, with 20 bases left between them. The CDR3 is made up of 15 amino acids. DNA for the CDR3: TGCAGTGCCGCGTACGGGAGTGGGTGGGCAGATACGCAGTATTTT. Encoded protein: CSAAYGSGWADTQYF.

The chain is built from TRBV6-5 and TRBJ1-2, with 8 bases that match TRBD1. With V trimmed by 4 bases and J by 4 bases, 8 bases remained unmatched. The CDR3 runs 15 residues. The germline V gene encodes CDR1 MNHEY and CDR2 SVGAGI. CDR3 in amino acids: CASSSLTGAGYGYTF. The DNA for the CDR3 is TGTGCCAGCAGTTCGCTGACAGGGGCTGGCTATGGCTACACCTTC.

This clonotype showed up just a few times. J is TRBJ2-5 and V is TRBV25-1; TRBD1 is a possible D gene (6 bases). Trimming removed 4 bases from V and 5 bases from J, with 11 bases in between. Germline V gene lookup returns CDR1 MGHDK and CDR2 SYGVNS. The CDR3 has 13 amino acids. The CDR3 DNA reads TGTGCCAGCAGTGCCGACAGGTGGGAGACCCAGTACTTC. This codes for CASSADRWETQYF.

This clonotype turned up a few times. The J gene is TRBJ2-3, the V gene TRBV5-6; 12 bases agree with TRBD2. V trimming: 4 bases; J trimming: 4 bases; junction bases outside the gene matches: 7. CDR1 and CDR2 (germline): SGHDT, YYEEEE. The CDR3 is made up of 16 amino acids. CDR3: CASSRASGRAPDTQYF. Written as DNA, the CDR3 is TGTGCCAGCAGCAGGGCTAGCGGGAGGGCCCCAGATACGCAGTATTTT.

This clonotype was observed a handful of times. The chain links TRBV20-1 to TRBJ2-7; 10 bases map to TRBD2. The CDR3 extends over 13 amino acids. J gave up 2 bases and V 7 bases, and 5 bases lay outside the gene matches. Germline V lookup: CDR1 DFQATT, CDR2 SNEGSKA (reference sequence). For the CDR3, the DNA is TGCAGTGTCCCGACTAGCGGGCCCTACGAGCAGTACTTC. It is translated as CSVPTSGPYEQYF.

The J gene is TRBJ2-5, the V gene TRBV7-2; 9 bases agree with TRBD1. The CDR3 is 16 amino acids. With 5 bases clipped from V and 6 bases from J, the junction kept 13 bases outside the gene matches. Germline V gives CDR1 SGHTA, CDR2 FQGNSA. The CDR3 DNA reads TGTGCCAGCAGCCCTAGGCTACAGGGGGCCCTGAAGACCCAGTACTTC. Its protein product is CASSPRLQGALKTQYF.

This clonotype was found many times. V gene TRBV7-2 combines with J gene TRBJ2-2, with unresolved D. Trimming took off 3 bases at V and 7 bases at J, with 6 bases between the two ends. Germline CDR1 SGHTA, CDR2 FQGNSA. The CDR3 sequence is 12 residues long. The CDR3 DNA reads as TGTGCCAGCAGCTTTTTGGGCGGGGAGCTGTTTTTT. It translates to CASSFLGGELFF.

CDR3 bases: TGTGCCAGCAGCTTAGGGTCGGGGGGCCGGGACTATGGCTACACCTTC. Amino acid sequence: CASSLGSGGRDYGYTF. The chain carries TRBV7-9 and TRBJ1-2; a weak D match, TRBD1 (6 bases). CDR3 length: 16 residues. The germline V and J ends were trimmed by 1 base and 3 bases, with 15 bases remaining between them. The germline V gene encodes CDR1 SEHNR and CDR2 FQNEAQ (reference sequence).